This T cell receptor beta chain appears in the sequencing data of a study of OX40 agonist ivuxolimab in advanced cancers. Study conclusions and caveats: Expanded clones tended on average to be more numerous among CD8+ T cells than CD4+.

Measured with immunoSEQ multiplex PCR; TCRdb has only the in-frame clones, and not every one. The table lists approximately 77,000 clones, approximately 90% of them singletons. In the case of this clone: As yet, its antigen is unknown. Because the CDR3's place on the DNA is in doubt, the DNA is left out and the CDR3 is given as listed by TCRdb.

Germline V gene sequence: CDR1 SQVTM, CDR2 ANQGSEA. The CDR3 has 16 residues if both end residues are counted. Material: CD4+ or CD8+ T cells sorted from blood, obtained in a trial of the OX40 agonist ivuxolimab. The clonotype was recovered from an adult with an advanced solid tumor such as melanoma, head and neck, liver or kidney cancer. The chain couples TRBV29-1 to TRBJ2-1; TRBD2 is taken as the D call from the table, unchecked against the DNA. CDR3 amino acids: CSAPDFGEASYNEQFF.